These 31 T cell receptor beta chains came from one sample sequenced in a study of CD8+ T cells in alopecia areata (dated by TCRdb to 2017 to 2018). The method behind the library was the immunoSEQ multiplex PCR assay. RNA was extracted from all samples and reverse transcribed into cDNA as template for TCR sequencing. This is the immuneACCESS table as TCRdb keeps it, with only in-frame sequences that have V and J called. A part of the clones is gone; compared with another copy, unresolved V genes explain less than half, and the rest is unexplained. The table for this sample lists roughly 190,000 clones; around 56% of them were counted only once. Of the sample, about 0.65% falls within the top ten clones. This specimen's time point label, per the study, means: around 29 days on oral tofacitinib. Sample treatment or condition, as interpreted from the label and publication: oral pan-JAK inhibitor, 5-10 mg twice daily.

The source material was CD4+ T cells sorted from blood, sampled at week 4, from a patient treated with tofacitinib. The origin of the receptors is a human donor with alopecia areata.

This clone has a handful of counts. The chain employs TRBV5-4 and TRBJ2-1; a weak D match, TRBD1 (5 bases). The V gene lost 4 bases and the J gene lost 6 bases, with 14 bases spanning the gap. The germline CDR1 and CDR2 sequences are SGHNT and YYREEE (reference sequence). The CDR3 consists of 14 residues. The CDR3: CASSPGFRANEQFF. CDR3 nucleotide sequence: TGTGCCAGCAGCCCTGGCTTCAGGGCCAATGAGCAGTTCTTC.

The gene calls are TRBV14 and TRBJ2-5; TRBD2 matches at 11 bases. CDR1 is SGHDN, CDR2 FVKESK, per germline. This CDR3 is 13 amino acids long. The junction had 3 bases not matched to a gene; V was cut back by 7 bases and J by 5 bases. DNA for the CDR3: TGTGCCAGCAAAACTAGCGGGAGCGAGACCCAGTACTTC. This sequence encodes CASKTSGSETQYF.

The chain joins TRBV11-2 to TRBJ2-7; 7 bases align to TRBD2. The ends lost 4 bases at V and 3 bases at J; junction bases unmatched: 12. This CDR3 spans 16 amino acids. Germline V gene lookup returns CDR1 SGHAT and CDR2 FQNNGV. The chain's CDR3 is CASSSTQGGGGYEQYF. CDR3 DNA sequence: TGTGCCAGCAGCTCCACCCAAGGCGGGGGAGGCTACGAGCAGTACTTC.

V and J are TRBV19 and TRBJ2-2; 8 nucleotides line up with TRBD2. In germline, CDR1 is LNHDA, CDR2 SQIVND (reference sequence). V shed 5 bases, J shed 4 bases, and the junction held 9 bases outside the gene matches. The length of the CDR3 is 16 residues. The CDR3, as DNA: TGTGCCAGTAGTCCCCAGCGGGAGTTCGGCACCGGGGAGCTGTTTTTT. Protein product: CASSPQREFGTGELFF.

The CDR3 DNA follows: TGTGCCAGCAGTTTATCACAGGGTATCGTGGAAGGCTACACCTTC. Translating it yields CASSLSQGIVEGYTF. The chain carries TRBV27 and TRBJ1-2; TRBD1 might be the D (6 bases). Trimming removed 0 bases from V and 8 bases from J, with 16 bases in between. Germline CDR1 is MNHEY and CDR2 is SMNVEV (reference sequence). The length of the CDR3 is 15 residues.

This rearrangement joins TRBV5-1 to TRBJ2-1; D remains ambiguous. V lost 1 base, J lost 9 bases, and 11 bases lay in between. Per germline, CDR1 SGHRS and CDR2 YFSETQ. CDR3 size: 13 residues. The CDR3 DNA reads TGCGCCAGCAGCTTGAGGCAGTTGGGTGAGCAGTTCTTC. Its protein is CASSLRQLGEQFF.

The gene calls are TRBV30 and TRBJ2-1; D possibly corresponds to TRBD2 (6 bases). V was cut by 2 bases and J by 15 bases, with 20 bases left in between. The CDR3 sequence is 13 residues long. In germline, CDR1 is GTSNPN, CDR2 SVGIG (reference sequence). The CDR3 DNA follows: TGTGCCTGGAGTTCAAACCCCGGGAGAATGCGGTTCTTC. It codes for CAWSSNPGRMRFF.

This clone was recorded only once. The CDR3 loop reads CASSGGSHSGNTIYF. The CDR3 region has the DNA TGTGCCAGCAGTGGTGGGTCCCACTCTGGAAACACCATATATTTT. The rearrangement joins TRBV2 to TRBJ1-3; D call uncertain. This CDR3 region has 15 residues. The V gene lost 4 bases and the J gene lost 0 bases, with 10 bases spanning the gap. Looked up from germline, CDR1 is SNHLY and CDR2 is FYNNEI.

The chain uses TRBV29-1 and TRBJ2-6, with D maybe TRBD1 (5 bases). The CDR3 is made up of 16 amino acids. From germline, CDR1 is SQVTM and CDR2 ANQGSEA. V was pared by 7 bases and J by 0 bases, with 16 bases between. CDR3 region: CSARTSSDSGANVLTF. In nucleotides, the CDR3 is TGCAGCGCACGGACATCCAGTGACTCTGGGGCCAACGTCCTGACTTTC.

This clone was observed a single time. This chain uses TRBV29-1 with TRBJ2-1; 10 bases agree with TRBD2. Germline V gene lookup returns CDR1 SQVTM and CDR2 ANQGSEA. The V segment lost 3 bases and the J segment 8 bases; nucleotides outside the gene matches: 7. CDR3 length equals 14 residues. CDR3 coding DNA: TGCAGCGTTGACTCTAGCGGGAGCGGCTATGAGCAGTTCTTC. This sequence encodes CSVDSSGSGYEQFF.

This chain uses TRBV27 with TRBJ1-1; D is possibly TRBD1 (5 bases). V was cut by 2 bases and J by 2 bases, with 18 bases left in between. The CDR3 sequence is 17 residues long. CDR1 and CDR2 from the germline V gene are MNHEY and SMNVEV (reference sequence). CDR3 sequence reads: CASSLKGMGWDNTEAFF. CDR3 DNA: TGTGCCAGCAGTTTAAAGGGAATGGGTTGGGACAACACTGAAGCTTTCTTT.

CDR3 bases: TGCGCCAGCAGCTACCCACGGGGCGGGGCTAAAAGGGGGTCCTACAATGAGCAGTTCTTC. This encodes CASSYPRGGAKRGSYNEQFF. The V call is TRBV4-1, the J call TRBJ2-1; tentatively, D is TRBD1 or TRBD2 (6 bases each). Looked up from germline, CDR1 is MGHRA and CDR2 is YSYEKL. The CDR3 is 20 amino acids. V was cut by 5 bases and J by 1 base, with 27 bases left in between.

V usage is TRBV6-5 and J usage is TRBJ1-5, with no clear D. Trimming cost V 0 bases and J 7 bases, with 13 bases left between them. The CDR3 is 15 amino acids. CDR1 and CDR2 (germline): MNHEY, SVGAGI. CDR3 sequence: CASSYSRGGSQPQHF. The CDR3 DNA follows: TGTGCCAGCAGTTACTCCCGAGGAGGGTCCCAGCCCCAGCATTTT.

The gene calls are TRBV27 and TRBJ2-1; 7 nucleotides align to TRBD2. V trimming: 6 bases; J trimming: 0 bases; junction bases outside the gene matches: 8. CDR1 and CDR2 from the germline V gene are MNHEY and SMNVEV (reference sequence). The CDR3 totals 16 residues. The CDR3 region is CASRRLASSSYNEQFF. The DNA for the CDR3 is TGTGCCAGCAGACGACTAGCCTCAAGCTCCTACAATGAGCAGTTCTTC.

The CDR3 protein is CASSRSRGDNNEKLFF. CDR3 coding DNA: TGTGCCAGCTCACGGAGCCGAGGGGATAATAATGAAAAACTGTTTTTT. V gene TRBV18 combines with J gene TRBJ1-4; possible D gene TRBD1, 5 bases. Germline CDR1 reads KGHSH; CDR2 reads LQKENI. The V end lost 4 bases, the J end lost 4 bases, and 16 bases lay between the germline ends. The CDR3 has 16 residues. The full variable domain, rest sourced from reference TRBV18 and TRBJ1-4, is NAGVMQNPRHLVRRRGQEARLRCSPMKGHSHVYWYRQLPEEGLKFMVYLQKENIIDESGMPKERFSAEFPKEGPSILRIQQVVRGDSAAYFCASSRSRGDNNEKLFFGSGTQLSVL.

This clone was counted a few times. This sample also contains other DNA sequences that code for the same CDR3. The chain has TRBV7-9 and TRBJ2-7; unclear D gene. This CDR3 is built from 12 residues. Germline V gene sequence: CDR1 SEHNR, CDR2 FQNEAQ (reference sequence). Trimming took off 0 bases at V and 5 bases at J, with 5 bases between the two ends. For the CDR3, the DNA is TGTGCCAGCAGCTTAGCTCTGGACGAGCAGTACTTC. It specifies CASSLALDEQYF.

V usage is TRBV2 and J usage is TRBJ1-5; D possibly corresponds to TRBD1 (5 bases). The CDR3 contains 16 residues. Trimming stripped 3 bases from V and 1 base from J, with 13 bases between. Germline CDR1 reads SNHLY; CDR2 reads FYNNEI. The CDR3 loop reads CASSDKGLVSNQPQHF. The CDR3 DNA follows: TGTGCCAGCAGTGATAAGGGGCTGGTGAGCAATCAGCCCCAGCATTTT.

This clone was detected only a few times. The chain joins TRBV5-1 to TRBJ1-1; TRBD1 agrees at 8 bases. The trim removed 4 bases at V and 5 bases at J, leaving 13 bases unmatched. Germline lookup yields CDR1 SGHRS and CDR2 YFSETQ. The CDR3 spans 16 residues. The CDR3 region is CASSLTRQGPGTEAFF. CDR3 nucleotides: TGCGCCAGCAGCCTAACCCGACAGGGGCCGGGGACTGAAGCTTTCTTT. Full variable domain (missing parts from reference TRBV5-1 and TRBJ1-1): KAGVTQTPRYLIKTRGQQVTLSCSPISGHRSVSWYQQTPGQGLQFLFEYFSETQRNKGNFPGRFSGRQFSNSRSEMNVSTLELGDSALYLCASSLTRQGPGTEAFFGQGTRLTVV.

This clone came up a few times. The chain is built from TRBV29-1 and TRBJ2-1; D not resolved. CDR1 and CDR2 (germline): SQVTM, ANQGSEA. Trimming pared 5 bases from V and 9 bases from J, leaving 11 bases between. This CDR3 is built from 11 residues. The CDR3 sequence: CSVPPPGEQFF. CDR3 DNA: TGCAGCGTTCCTCCCCCGGGTGAGCAGTTCTTC.

The chain is built from TRBV30 and TRBJ1-2; D not certain. The CDR3 is made up of 12 amino acids. Germline CDR1 and CDR2: GTSNPN and SVGIG (reference sequence). V dropped 0 bases and J dropped 10 bases, with 12 bases sitting between them. The DNA for the CDR3 is TGTGCCTGGAGTGTGTTAGAGGGATTCTACACCTTC. Translated: CAWSVLEGFYTF.

This clone showed up just a few times. CDR3 bases: TGTGCCAGCAGCCTTAATCTGGTTAGATTTCGTACCTACGAGCAGTACTTC. As protein: CASSLNLVRFRTYEQYF. The chain combines TRBV11-2 with TRBJ2-7; D remains unclear. Per germline, CDR1 SGHAT and CDR2 FQNNGV. The CDR3 consists of 17 residues. V shed 5 bases and J shed 2 bases, with 22 bases lying between them.

This chain connects TRBV29-1 to TRBJ2-3; no firm D call. The CDR3 runs to 12 residues. V was clipped by 0 bases and J by 5 bases, with 6 bases between them. Germline CDR1 is SQVTM and CDR2 is ANQGSEA. The CDR3 bases are TGCAGCGTTGAAGATCCCGTAGATACGCAGTATTTT. It is translated as CSVEDPVDTQYF.

The chain employs TRBV30 and TRBJ2-3; no firm D call. This CDR3 comprises 13 residues. Between the trimmed V and J ends, which lost 5 bases and 0 bases, there was a span of 9 bases. CDR1 and CDR2 from the germline V gene are GTSNPN and SVGIG (reference sequence). CDR3 coding DNA: TGTGCCTGGGGGTCAGAGAGCACAGATACGCAGTATTTT. Its translation: CAWGSESTDTQYF.

The chain employs TRBV30 and TRBJ1-1, with D possibly matching TRBD1 (5 bases). Trimming removed 1 base at V and 4 bases at J, with 19 bases between. CDR1 and CDR2 from the germline V gene are GTSNPN and SVGIG (reference sequence). This CDR3 has 16 residues. The CDR3 sequence: CAWSAEGRVMSTEAFF. Written as DNA, the CDR3 is TGTGCCTGGAGTGCTGAGGGGCGCGTAATGAGCACTGAAGCTTTCTTT.

This sequence joins TRBV29-1 and TRBJ1-2, with unresolved D. The V gene lost 6 bases and the J gene lost 1 base, with 9 bases spanning the gap. The CDR3 extends over 12 amino acids. From germline, CDR1 is SQVTM and CDR2 ANQGSEA. The chain's CDR3 is CSVLTHNYGYTF. CDR3 sequence (DNA): TGCAGCGTGCTGACACATAACTATGGCTACACCTTC.

The J gene is TRBJ2-7, the V gene TRBV30, with 13 bases that match TRBD2. Per germline, CDR1 GTSNPN and CDR2 SVGIG (reference sequence). The CDR3 contains 15 residues. Trimming took 3 bases from V and 7 from J; bases not matched to a gene: 9. This chain's CDR3 is CAWRPGTSGIGEQYF. CDR3 in DNA: TGTGCCTGGAGACCCGGGACTAGCGGGATAGGTGAGCAGTACTTC.

This chain links TRBV6-5 with TRBJ2-7, with 7 bases aligning to TRBD2. CDR1 is MNHEY, CDR2 SVGAGI, per germline. With 0 bases clipped from V and 6 bases from J, the junction kept 8 bases outside the gene matches. There are 15 residues in the CDR3. CDR3 DNA: TGTGCCAGCAGTTACTCGGCGGGAGTAATGTTCGAGCAGTACTTC. Translation: CASSYSAGVMFEQYF.

This clone was seen a few times. The chain recombines TRBV7-9 with TRBJ2-1; D gene unclear. This CDR3 has 13 amino acids. The V gene lost 1 base and the J gene lost 4 bases, with 5 bases spanning the gap. The germline V gene encodes CDR1 SEHNR and CDR2 FQNEAQ (reference sequence). The CDR3 nucleotides read TGTGCCAGCAGCTTAGAATTATACAATGAGCAGTTCTTC. Its translation is CASSLELYNEQFF.

J is TRBJ2-1 and V is TRBV2; D unresolved. Per the germline V gene, CDR1 is SNHLY and CDR2 is FYNNEI. Trimming removed 7 bases at V and 3 bases at J, with 13 bases between. The CDR3 extends over 14 amino acids. In DNA form, the CDR3 reads TGTGCCAGCACCCCGAAGCAGCTCTACAATGAGCAGTTCTTC. Its translation: CASTPKQLYNEQFF.

Within the sample, this clone is medium-sized. The genes are TRBV5-1 and TRBJ2-2; the D is unclear. This CDR3 is 14 amino acids long. Germline loops: CDR1 SGHRS, CDR2 YFSETQ. V was cut by 4 bases and J by 4 bases, with 11 bases left in between. This chain's CDR3 is CASSQNLGTGELFF. The CDR3 DNA follows: TGCGCCAGCAGCCAGAACCTCGGCACCGGGGAGCTGTTTTTT.

The V and J genes are TRBV4-3 and TRBJ2-3; 9 nucleotides match TRBD2. Germline V CDR1 and CDR2: LGHNA, YSLEER. The CDR3 length is 15 residues. With V trimmed by 4 bases and J by 3 bases, 5 bases remained unmatched. The CDR3 bases are TGCGCCAGCAGCCCCGAGCGGGAGGAGACAGATACGCAGTATTTT. Translated, it gives CASSPEREETDTQYF.